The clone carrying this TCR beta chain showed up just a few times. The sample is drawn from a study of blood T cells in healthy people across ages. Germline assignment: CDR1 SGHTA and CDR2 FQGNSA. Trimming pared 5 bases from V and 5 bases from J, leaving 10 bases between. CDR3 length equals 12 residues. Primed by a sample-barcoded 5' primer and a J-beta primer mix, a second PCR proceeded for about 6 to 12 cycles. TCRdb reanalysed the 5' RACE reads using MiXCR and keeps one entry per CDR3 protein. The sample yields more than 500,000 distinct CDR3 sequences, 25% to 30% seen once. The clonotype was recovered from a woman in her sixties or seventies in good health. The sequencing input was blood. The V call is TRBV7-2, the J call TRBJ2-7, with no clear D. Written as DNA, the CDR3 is TGTGCCAGCAGCCCGCGATGGAACGAGCAGTACTTC. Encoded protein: CASSPRWNEQYF.